Shown below are 10 T cell receptor beta chains from a single sample sequenced in a study of molecular identifiers for immune sequencing clone quantification (dated by TCRdb to the late 2010s). Library construction relied on PCR. Sequencer: Illumina HiSeq 4000. TCRdb reanalyzed the raw reads on its own, using fastp at Q25 for trimming and MiXCR for clone calling, and kept in-frame beta chains. Each entry is one CDR3 protein sequence, shown with its most common DNA and genes. Present in this sample are about 640,000 distinct CDR3 sequences, around 20% of which were seen just once. The ten top clones hold 0.85% to 0.9% of the sample. Sequenced: naive CD8+ T cells from blood, with Jurkat cell RNA spiked in. What this sample's cell subset or site label stands for: FACS-sorted CD8+CD4-CCR7+CD45RA+ naive T cells. These receptors originate from a human donor in good health. Some libraries in this study had Jurkat cell RNA spiked in.

This clonotype showed up just a few times. The chain is built from TRBV15 and TRBJ1-2, with D unresolved. CDR1 and CDR2 (germline): LNHNV, YYDKDF (reference sequence). The V end lost 0 bases, the J end lost 4 bases, and 6 bases lay between the germline ends. The CDR3 is 13 amino acids. The chain's CDR3 is CATSRDGGYGYTF. CDR3 DNA: TGTGCCACCAGCAGAGATGGTGGCTATGGCTACACCTTC.

In regard to this clonotype: No conserved phenylalanine or tryptophan ends this CDR3, so it is likely a read error. This CDR3 reads CASSLVQGAHFGYTL. CDR3 DNA: TGTGCCAGCAGTTTAGTTCAGGGGGCTCACTTTGGCTACACCCTC. The chain links TRBV12-3 or TRBV12-4 to TRBJ1-2, with 8 positions matching TRBD1. CDR3 size: 15 residues. Trimming took 1 base from V and 7 from J; bases not matched to a gene: 8.

In this sample, this clonotype turned up many times. The rearrangement joins TRBV7-9 to TRBJ1-4, with a weak D call TRBD1 (6 bases). Germline V gene sequence: CDR1 SEHNR, CDR2 FQNEAQ (reference sequence). The CDR3 consists of 12 residues. The germline V and J ends were trimmed by 5 bases and 6 bases, with 7 bases remaining between them. The CDR3 region is CASSTGYEKLFF. CDR3 coding DNA: TGTGCCAGCAGCACAGGGTATGAAAAACTGTTTTTT.

The gene calls are TRBV19 and TRBJ2-5, with D possibly called TRBD1 or TRBD2 (5 bases each). The CDR3 runs to 15 residues. Germline CDR1 reads LNHDA; CDR2 reads SQIVND (reference sequence). V was clipped by 3 bases and J by 4 bases, with 15 bases between them. This CDR3 reads CASSIGFSGTETQYF. DNA of the CDR3: TGTGCCAGTAGTATTGGTTTCTCTGGGACAGAGACCCAGTACTTC. Together with reference TRBV19 and TRBJ2-5, the CDR3 gives the full variable domain: DGGITQSPKYLFRKEGQNVTLSCEQNLNHDAMYWYRQDPGQGLRLIYYSQIVNDFQKGDIAEGYSVSREKKESFPLTVTSAQKNPTAFYLCASSIGFSGTETQYFGPGTRLLVL.

The table lists this clonotype with a few counts. This chain joins TRBV6-2 or TRBV6-3 and TRBJ1-1, with D unclear. The V end lost 4 bases, the J end lost 1 base, and 16 bases lay between the germline ends. This CDR3 contains 16 residues. Per the germline V gene, CDR1 is MNHEY and CDR2 is SVGEGT. CDR3 protein: CASSFWEPDENTEAFF. DNA for the CDR3: TGTGCCAGCAGTTTTTGGGAACCAGATGAGAACACTGAAGCTTTCTTT.

This clonotype was observed many times. The chain combines TRBV4-1 with TRBJ2-3, with 8 bases lining up with TRBD2. The CDR3 is 16 amino acids. Trimming at V came to 2 bases and at J to 0 bases, leaving 4 bases not matched to a gene. Germline V gene lookup returns CDR1 MGHRA and CDR2 YSYEKL. The DNA for the CDR3 is TGCGCCAGCAGCCAACTGACTAGCGAAAGCACAGATACGCAGTATTTT. Translating it yields CASSQLTSESTDTQYF.

The chain uses TRBV27 and TRBJ2-2; 7 bases agree with TRBD2. The trim removed 6 bases at V and 5 bases at J, leaving 9 bases unmatched. The CDR3 covers 15 residues. Per germline, CDR1 MNHEY and CDR2 SMNVEV (reference sequence). The CDR3 bases are TGTGCCAGCAGACCGTGGGCGGGAGATACCGGGGAGCTGTTTTTT. This sequence encodes CASRPWAGDTGELFF.

The gene calls are TRBV11-2 and TRBJ2-7; D perhaps matches TRBD2 (6 bases). CDR1 is SGHAT, CDR2 FQNNGV, per germline. The CDR3 totals 15 residues. V lost 3 bases to trimming and J lost 0 bases, with 12 bases between them. CDR3 nucleotides: TGTGCCAGCAGCTTTTCCCCCGGGAGCTCCTACGAGCAGTACTTC. Translating it yields CASSFSPGSSYEQYF.

In the case of this clonotype: A much larger clonotype is one base distant, so this may be a read error. The chain recombines TRBV6-2 or TRBV6-3 with TRBJ2-1; D gene uncertain. Trimming took 10 bases from V and 4 from J, leaving 17 bases between them. Germline assignment: CDR1 MNHEY and CDR2 SVGEGT. The CDR3 spans 14 residues. The CDR3 nucleotides read TGTGCCATCGCCCCGGACGGAAGGTACAATGAGCAGTTCTTC. Amino acid sequence: CAIAPDGRYNEQFF.

The chain joins TRBV5-5 to TRBJ1-5; perhaps TRBD1 as D (5 bases). Germline V CDR1 and CDR2: SGHKS, YYEKEE (reference sequence). The CDR3 covers 14 residues. V lost 2 bases and J 6 bases, leaving 12 bases between the germline ends. The CDR3 is CASSFGAGSQPQHF. The DNA for the CDR3 is TGTGCCAGCAGCTTCGGGGCGGGAAGTCAGCCCCAGCATTTT.